Listed below are T cell receptor beta chains from one sample, sequenced in a study of shared clonotypes between healthy human individuals. Assay used: immunoSEQ multiplex PCR; TCRdb lists only in-frame clones, some missing. Altogether over a million clones are present, approximately 68% being singletons, with the ten largest covering around 1.4%. Sequencing input: memory CD4+ T cells sorted from blood. These receptors came from a young man in good health. CDR3s include the opening cysteine and the closing phenylalanine or tryptophan. A D gene is named only where the DNA matches it firmly. Size is stated for part of the rows, as once, few or many counts, or as a class when the clone is expanded.

clone size	D gene	J gene	V gene	CDR3 DNA	CDR3 protein
few	TRBD1	TRBJ1-1	TRBV29-1	TGCAGCGTCGTATCAGGGGGCTGGGCTGAAGCTTTCTTT	CSVVSGGWAEAFF
-	-	TRBJ1-5	TRBV28	TGTGCCAGCAGTTTCGGGCTCGGTAGCAATCAGCCCCAGCATTTT	CASSFGLGSNQPQHF
-	-	TRBJ1-1	TRBV19	TGTGCCAGTAGTGGGGCAGGGAAGAACACTGAAGCTTTCTTT	CASSGAGKNTEAFF
-	-	TRBJ1-1	TRBV29-1	TGCAGCGTTGAAGAAACGAAAGAAGCTTTCTTT	CSVEETKEAFF
few	-	TRBJ2-7	TRBV2	TGTGCCAGCACTCCCGTGAGGGACGGTAGCTCCTACGAGCAGTACTTC	CASTPVRDGSSYEQYF
-	TRBD2	TRBJ2-7	TRBV7-2	TGTGCCAGCAGCTTAGTGACTAGCGGGGAGCAGTACTTC	CASSLVTSGEQYF
-	TRBD1	TRBJ1-2	TRBV25-1	TGTGCCAGCAGTGAAATGGGACAGGGCCCGTACTATGGCTACACCTTC	CASSEMGQGPYYGYTF
-	TRBD2	TRBJ2-3	TRBV9	TGTGCCACCGGATCGGGCGGGGGGTGCCCCGATACGCAGTATTTT	CATGSGGGCPDTQYF
once	-	TRBJ1-5	TRBV27	TGTGCCAGCAGTTTATCGGGTAATCAGCCCCAGCATTTT	CASSLSGNQPQHF
-	TRBD2	TRBJ2-7	TRBV5-4	TGTGCCAGCAGCACGGGACTAGCGGGGGGGCTTGAAGAGCAGTACTTC	CASSTGLAGGLEEQYF
-	-	TRBJ2-2	TRBV14	TGTGCCAGCAGCCAAGTTAGGAGCACCGGGGAGCTGTTTTTT	CASSQVRSTGELFF
-	TRBD2	TRBJ2-3	TRBV13	TGTGCCAGCAGCACCCGGACTAGCGGGGGACTCACAGATACGCAGTATTTT	CASSTRTSGGLTDTQYF
-	-	TRBJ2-3	TRBV7-9	TGTGCCAGCAGCTTAGGTGACGCGGGAAGGGGGGATACGCAGTATTTT	CASSLGDAGRGDTQYF
-	TRBD1	TRBJ1-3	TRBV6-6	TGTGCCAGCAGTTACGGGACAGGGGGTAGTGGAAACACCATATATTTT	CASSYGTGGSGNTIYF
-	TRBD2	TRBJ2-3	TRBV19	TGTGCCAGTAGCCCCGGGAGGGTGAGCACAGATACGCAGTATTTT	CASSPGRVSTDTQYF
-	TRBD1	TRBJ1-4	TRBV19	TGTGCCAGTAGTTTCCGGACAGGCTGGCTGTTTTTT	CASSFRTGWLFF
-	TRBD2	TRBJ2-7	TRBV11-2	TGTGCCAGCAGCCCAAGTTCGGGGGGATACGAGCAGTACTTC	CASSPSSGGYEQYF
-	-	TRBJ1-1	TRBV30	TGTGCCTGGAGTGTCCCTACAGGGACGAAGGACACTGAAGCTTTCTTT	CAWSVPTGTKDTEAFF
-	-	TRBJ2-1	TRBV7-9	TGTGCCAGCAGCTTAGCGGCAGGAAGCTCCTACAATGAGCAGTTCTTC	CASSLAAGSSYNEQFF
few	TRBD1	TRBJ1-5	TRBV7-2	TGTGCCAGCAACGGACAGGCCAATCAGCCCCAGCATTTT	CASNGQANQPQHF
-	-	TRBJ2-6	TRBV5-1	TGCGCCAGCAGCCTGACAGATAGGACTGGGGCCAACGTCCTGACTTTC	CASSLTDRTGANVLTF
-	-	TRBJ1-5	TRBV27	TGTGCCAGCGCCAGAAGGTTTACCGACACCGCAAGCAATCAGCCCCAGCATTTT	CASARRFTDTASNQPQHF
-	-	TRBJ2-1	TRBV7-2	TGTGCCAGCAGCTCCGTAGGGTCTGGGAATGAGCAGTTCTTC	CASSSVGSGNEQFF
-	TRBD2	TRBJ2-2	TRBV27	TGTGCCAGCAGTCCTAGCGGGAGGGGGAACACCGGGGAGCTGTTTTTT	CASSPSGRGNTGELFF
few	-	TRBJ1-1	TRBV18	TGTGCCAGCTCAATCGAGGGAATGGGGACTGAAGCTTTCTTT	CASSIEGMGTEAFF
-	TRBD1	TRBJ1-2	TRBV5-1	TGCGCCAGCAGCTCCGGGACAGGGGGGAACTATGGCTACACCTTC	CASSSGTGGNYGYTF
-	-	TRBJ2-1	TRBV5-6	TGTGCCAGCAGCTTTACGACAGGGCCGACTCTGCGGGAGAATGAGCAGTTCTTC	CASSFTTGPTLRENEQFF
-	-	TRBJ1-1	TRBV27	TGTGCCAGCAGTTCCACGGGGGGGTGGCGAGCTTTCTTT	CASSSTGGWRAFF
many	TRBD1	TRBJ1-5	TRBV28	TGTGCCACCGAGCCGGGACAGTACGCGCAGCCCCAGCATTTT	CATEPGQYAQPQHF
-	-	TRBJ1-6	TRBV6-6	TGTGCCAGCAGTTACTCGTTAGCAGCAAGTAATTCACCCCTCCACTTT	CASSYSLAASNSPLHF
-	-	TRBJ2-1	TRBV28	TGTGCCAGCAGTTTAAGGCGGGCAGGGGAAAGCTACAATGAGCAGTTCTTC	CASSLRRAGESYNEQFF
many	-	TRBJ2-7	TRBV7-2	TGTGCCAGCAGCTTACTCGGGGGCAGGGTGGGCGAGCAGTACTTC	CASSLLGGRVGEQYF
once	-	TRBJ2-5	TRBV18	TGTGCCAGCTCACCACCGGCAGGGGCCGTCCAAGAGACCCAGTACTTC	CASSPPAGAVQETQYF
-	-	TRBJ1-1	TRBV5-3	TGTGCCAGAAGGGCTGGGACGGGGGATGGAGCTTTCTTT	CARRAGTGDGAFF
once	-	TRBJ1-5	TRBV2	TGTGCCAGCAGTGAATCGGGGGGGCCCCAGCATTTT	CASSESGGPQHF